This T cell receptor (beta chain) emerged from a study of T cells in Graves' hyperthyroidism and ophthalmopathy. Findings and caveats of the study: Among thyroid clonotypes expanded above 0.001, most also appeared in blood.

The blood sample predates any ophthalmopathy symptoms, coming from first hyperthyroidism diagnosis. TCR beta CDR3 regions were amplified from RNA transcripts. First-round RT-PCR of the TCR CDR3 relied on the HTBI primer set. A single record per CDR3 protein comes from TCRdb applying MiXCR to the multiplex PCR reads. Found here are some 270,000 distinct CDR3 sequences, 13% of them singletons; the top ten hold 7.8%. V shed 1 base and J shed 9 bases, with 7 bases lying between them. CDR3 length equals 12 residues. CDR1 is MGHRA and CDR2 is YSYEKL in the germline V gene. Of note for this clonotype: What it binds is unknown.

Sequencing was performed on blood. This clonotype was sampled from a woman in her twenties or thirties with Graves' hyperthyroidism that later progressed to Graves' ophthalmopathy. V gene TRBV4-1 combines with J gene TRBJ1-5; D is ambiguous. CDR3 loop: CASSQGPRPQHF. The CDR3 nucleotides are TGCGCCAGCAGCCAAGGTCCCCGGCCCCAGCATTTT.